The 23 T cell receptor beta chains listed next were all sequenced from one sample in a study of T-cell memory formation after mild COVID-19. TCRdb analysed the 5' RACE reads with MiXCR anew, one entry per CDR3 protein. The sample includes around 83,000 distinct CDR3 sequences, around 27% of them seen just once. Source material: PBMCs or a T cell subset sorted from them (not recorded which). These receptors originate from a young man who had mild COVID-19 (a few samples of this study predate the infection). Cell type and time point are not known.

The chain is built from TRBV30 and TRBJ2-7, with TRBD2 matching 8 bases. V lost 3 bases to trimming and J lost 0 bases; unmatched junction nucleotides: 4. This CDR3 has 14 residues. From germline, CDR1 is GTSNPN and CDR2 SVGIG (reference sequence). The CDR3 loop reads CAWRDGRGSYEQYF. The CDR3 coding sequence is TGTGCCTGGAGGGACGGGAGGGGCTCCTACGAGCAGTACTTC.

This chain joins TRBV11-3 and TRBJ1-5; the D is unclear. Deletions cut 1 base from V and 1 base from J, with 8 bases between. CDR3 length equals 15 residues. Germline V CDR1 and CDR2: SGHNT, YENEEA. The DNA of the CDR3 is TGTGCCAGCAGCTTAGGTGGGCCAAGCAATCAGCCCCAGCATTTT. Translation: CASSLGGPSNQPQHF.

J is TRBJ1-1 and V is TRBV4-1; tentative D call: TRBD1 (5 bases). CDR3 length: 14 amino acids. The V end was cut by 4 bases, the J end by 3 bases, with 12 bases between. CDR1 and CDR2 (germline): MGHRA, YSYEKL. CDR3 nucleotides: TGCGCCAGCAGCCCTTGGGGGGAGGACACTGAAGCTTTCTTT. Its translation is CASSPWGEDTEAFF.

This clonotype was detected a few times. The V gene is TRBV20-1, the J gene TRBJ2-4; D tentatively reads TRBD1 or TRBD2 (6 bases each). Germline lookup yields CDR1 DFQATT and CDR2 SNEGSKA (reference sequence). This CDR3 has 11 amino acids. The DNA for the CDR3 is TGCGGGGGGACAAGTTTAAACATTCAGTACTTC. As protein: CGGTSLNIQYF.

This clonotype was detected only a few times. The J gene is TRBJ2-1, the V gene TRBV6-2 or TRBV6-3; D uncertain. This CDR3 has 11 residues. V lost 2 bases to trimming and J lost 8 bases, with 4 bases between them. Germline values: CDR1 MNHEY, CDR2 SVGEGT. CDR3: CASSYGDEQFF. The CDR3 DNA reads TGTGCCAGCAGTTACGGAGATGAGCAGTTCTTC.

This clonotype was counted between two and nine times. The chain combines TRBV6-5 with TRBJ1-1, with no clear D. With 4 bases removed from V and 1 base from J, the gap between germline ends came to 10 bases. The CDR3 runs 14 residues. Looked up from germline, CDR1 is MNHEY and CDR2 is SVGAGI. The CDR3 is CASSFPGENTEAFF. The CDR3 DNA reads TGTGCCAGCAGTTTCCCAGGAGAGAACACTGAAGCTTTCTTT.

The chain recombines TRBV27 with TRBJ2-2; 7 bases match TRBD1. From germline, CDR1 is MNHEY and CDR2 SMNVEV (reference sequence). The CDR3 runs 16 residues. The junction had 4 bases not matched to a gene; V was cut back by 1 base and J by 2 bases. CDR3 region: CASSLYGTANTGELFF. CDR3 sequence (DNA): TGTGCCAGCAGTTTATACGGGACAGCCAACACCGGGGAGCTGTTTTTT.

This clonotype showed up just a few times. The rearrangement links TRBV11-2 to TRBJ2-7; 7 bases align to TRBD1. V trimming: 5 bases; J trimming: 4 bases; junction bases outside the gene matches: 8. CDR3 length: 14 residues. Germline values: CDR1 SGHAT, CDR2 FQNNGV. CDR3 DNA sequence: TGTGCCAGCAGCGAAGTAGGGGGCAGGTACGAGCAGTACGTC. Amino acids: CASSEVGGRYEQYV.

In its sample, this clonotype was seen a few times. The chain combines TRBV20-1 with TRBJ2-7; TRBD2 agrees at 11 bases. J gave up 4 bases and V 3 bases, and 8 bases lay outside the gene matches. CDR1 and CDR2 (germline): DFQATT, SNEGSKA (reference sequence). This CDR3 spans 15 amino acids. CDR3 loop: CSASVSGGARYEQYV. DNA of the CDR3: TGCAGTGCTAGTGTTAGCGGGGGGGCTCGGTACGAGCAGTACGTC.

The chain is built from TRBV12-3 or TRBV12-4 and TRBJ2-7, with unresolved D. V was pared by 3 bases and J by 0 bases, with 12 bases between. This CDR3 is 15 amino acids long. CDR3 sequence (DNA): TGTGCCAGCAGTTTTGGCAGGTTAAGCTCCTACGAGCAGTACTTC. This codes for CASSFGRLSSYEQYF.

This clonotype was seen a few times. The gene calls are TRBV7-8 and TRBJ1-1; TRBD1 might be the D (6 bases). Trimming removed 4 bases from V and 6 bases from J, with 15 bases in between. Per the germline V gene, CDR1 is SGHVS and CDR2 is FQNEAQ. This CDR3 spans 14 amino acids. Here the CDR3 reads CASSSRTDSPEAFF. CDR3 sequence (DNA): TGTGCCAGCAGCTCGAGGACAGACAGCCCTGAAGCTTTCTTT.

The chain combines TRBV7-9 with TRBJ2-2, with 7 positions matching TRBD1. This CDR3 spans 14 amino acids. The germline V gene has CDR1 SEHNR and CDR2 FQNEAQ (reference sequence). V lost 6 bases to trimming and J lost 4 bases; unmatched junction nucleotides: 5. CDR3 DNA: TGTGCCAGCAGGCCGACAGGGACCACCGGGGAGCTGTTTTTT. Translation: CASRPTGTTGELFF.

The V call is TRBV7-3, the J call TRBJ2-2; TRBD1 matches 10 bases. The CDR3 is 15 amino acids. Germline V gene lookup returns CDR1 SGHTA and CDR2 FQGTGA. With V trimmed by 3 bases and J by 7 bases, 5 bases remained unmatched. The DNA of the CDR3 is TGTGCCAGCAGCTTCCGGGACAGGGGAATCGGGGAGCTGTTTTTT. Translated: CASSFRDRGIGELFF.

The chain employs TRBV20-1 and TRBJ2-5; a possible D gene is TRBD1 (6 bases). Between the trimmed V and J ends, which lost 0 bases and 3 bases, there was a span of 14 bases. The germline gives CDR1 DFQATT, CDR2 SNEGSKA (reference sequence). The CDR3 loop spans 15 amino acids. CDR3: CSARDLQGIEETQYF. In DNA, the CDR3 is TGCAGTGCTAGAGATCTCCAGGGGATAGAAGAGACCCAGTACTTC.

There are a few counts of this clonotype. This chain joins TRBV7-8 and TRBJ2-7; weak D call: TRBD2 (6 bases). V shed 5 bases and J shed 5 bases, with 13 bases lying between them. The germline V gene encodes CDR1 SGHVS and CDR2 FQNEAQ. The CDR3 runs to 13 residues. CDR3 DNA sequence: TGTGCCAGCAGCCCACCCGGGAGAGACGAGCAGTACGTC. It yields the protein CASSPPGRDEQYV.

The genes are TRBV4-1 and TRBJ2-5, with 7 bases identical to TRBD2. Germline CDR1 is MGHRA and CDR2 is YSYEKL. The CDR3 sequence is 16 residues long. J was trimmed by 1 base and V by 4 bases; bases with no gene match: 9. This chain's CDR3 is CASSPSPAGLQETQYF. The CDR3 DNA follows: TGCGCCAGCAGCCCCTCCCCAGCGGGGCTCCAAGAGACCCAGTACTTC.

This clonotype has more than one count but fewer than ten. V is TRBV19 and J is TRBJ1-1; D is undetermined. V lost 6 bases to trimming and J lost 1 base, with 6 bases between them. The germline gives CDR1 LNHDA, CDR2 SQIVND (reference sequence). The CDR3 has 12 amino acids. The CDR3 sequence is CASRGGNTEAFF. The CDR3 region has the DNA TGTGCCAGTAGGGGAGGGAACACTGAAGCTTTCTTT.

This clonotype was seen more than once but under ten times. The genes are TRBV5-1 and TRBJ1-1; no definite D call. This CDR3 spans 15 amino acids. The germline V gene encodes CDR1 SGHRS and CDR2 YFSETQ. V lost 1 base and J 2 bases, leaving 12 bases between the germline ends. CDR3 in amino acids: CASSLTKLGNTEAFF. CDR3 DNA: TGCGCCAGCAGCTTGACGAAATTGGGTAACACTGAAGCTTTCTTT.

This clonotype came up many times. The chain has TRBV9 and TRBJ2-5, with a tentative D call TRBD1 (6 bases). CDR3 length equals 16 residues. Germline CDR1 is SGDLS and CDR2 is YYNGEE. The germline V and J ends were trimmed by 0 bases and 5 bases, with 17 bases remaining between them. CDR3: CASSVEGDAEEETQYF. The CDR3, as DNA: TGTGCCAGCAGCGTAGAGGGGGACGCGGAGGAGGAGACCCAGTACTTC.

This clonotype was counted only a few times. The rearrangement links TRBV12-3 or TRBV12-4 to TRBJ1-5, with TRBD1 as a possible D gene (6 bases). Trimming left V 2 bases short and J 7 bases short, with 15 bases between. The length of the CDR3 is 15 residues. CDR3 sequence: CASSLRGALEQPQHF. The CDR3 DNA is TGTGCCAGCAGTTTACGGGGGGCGTTAGAGCAGCCCCAGCATTTT.

The rearrangement uses TRBV28 and TRBJ2-3; a possible D gene is TRBD1 (6 bases). V lost 5 bases, J lost 6 bases, and 9 bases lay in between. The CDR3 runs to 12 residues. CDR1 is MDHEN, CDR2 SYDVKM, per germline. The CDR3 nucleotides read TGTGCCAGCAGTCTCACAGGGGATACGCAGTATTTT. Its protein product is CASSLTGDTQYF. Full variable domain (remainder filled in from reference TRBV28 and TRBJ2-3): DVKVTQSSRYLVKRTGEKVFLECVQDMDHENMFWYRQDPGLGLRLIYFSYDVKMKEKGDIPEGYSVSREKKERFSLILESASTNQTSMYLCASSLTGDTQYFGPGTRLTVL.

The chain links TRBV6-1 to TRBJ2-7; D is undetermined. V lost 3 bases, J lost 4 bases, and 10 bases lay in between. CDR3 length equals 13 residues. The V gene's germline CDR1 is MNHNS and CDR2 SASEGT. CDR3 nucleotides: TGTGCCAGCAGTGAGACAAGGCCTTACGAGCAGTACGTC. It encodes CASSETRPYEQYV.

The genes are TRBV15 and TRBJ2-7; D is uncertain. The CDR3 totals 13 residues. Trimming took 4 bases from V and 2 from J, leaving 9 bases between them. The germline CDR1 and CDR2 sequences are LNHNV and YYDKDF (reference sequence). DNA for the CDR3: TGTGCCACCAGCACCCCCTCGACCTACGAGCAGTACTTC. Encoded protein: CATSTPSTYEQYF.